Listed below are T cell receptor beta chains from one sample, sequenced in a study of blood T cell repertoires in COVID-19. Using immunoSEQ multiplex PCR, the repertoire was profiled, and TCRdb retains in-frame clones only, with some absent. The sample carries around 320,000 clones, about nine tenths recorded once. Material for sequencing was peripheral blood. These receptors all come from a man in his late teens or twenties with active or convalescent COVID-19. CDR3s include the opening cysteine and the closing phenylalanine or tryptophan. The order of the fields is CDR3 DNA, CDR3 protein, V gene, J gene, D gene, clone size. D genes are given only for firm matches. Expanded clones get a size class; other rows say once, few or many, or leave the size out.

TGTGCCAGCAGCTTGGTGAGCGGGCTCAACACAGATACGCAGTATTTT	CASSLVSGLNTDTQYF	TRBV5-4	TRBJ2-3	-	once
TGCGCCAGCAGCCAAGACCCTAGCCCAGATACGCAGTATTTT	CASSQDPSPDTQYF	TRBV4-1	TRBJ2-3	-	-
TGTGCCAGTAGTATCGTGGGAGTCTATAGCAATCAGCCCCAGCATTTT	CASSIVGVYSNQPQHF	TRBV19	TRBJ1-5	-	-
TGTGCCAGTTCCGGGACACAGTACAATGAGCAGTTCTTC	CASSGTQYNEQFF	TRBV19	TRBJ2-1	-	-
TGTGCCAGCAGCTTGGATGCCAGGGGAAGAACCGGGGAGCTGTTTTTT	CASSLDARGRTGELFF	TRBV5-4	TRBJ2-2	-	-
TGTGCCAGCAGCTTTACGACGGGGAGCTCCTACAATGAGCAGTTCTTC	CASSFTTGSSYNEQFF	TRBV7-9	TRBJ2-1	-	-
TGCGCCAGCAGTGTTGCGGACAGGCTCTACACCTTC	CASSVADRLYTF	TRBV10-2	TRBJ1-2	TRBD1	-
TGCGCCAGCAGCCCCACCGGGACTAGCGAAGAGACCCAGTACTTC	CASSPTGTSEETQYF	TRBV5-1	TRBJ2-5	TRBD2	-
TGTGCCAGCAGCTTAGAGCGGGGAGCCTACGAGCAGTACTTC	CASSLERGAYEQYF	TRBV7-9	TRBJ2-7	TRBD2	few
TGTGCCACTTCTACAGGGGTGAATGAGCAGTTCTTC	CATSTGVNEQFF	TRBV27	TRBJ2-1	TRBD1	-
TGTGCCAGCAGCGTAGGTGCGGCGAACACTGAAGCTTTCTTT	CASSVGAANTEAFF	TRBV9	TRBJ1-1	-	-
TGTGCCAGCAGCGTGTCCGGGACAAGCTACGAGCAGTACTTC	CASSVSGTSYEQYF	TRBV11-3	TRBJ2-7	-	once
TGTGCCAGCAGCGCAGGGGAGACCCAGTACTTC	CASSAGETQYF	TRBV9	TRBJ2-5	-	-
TGTGCCAGCAGTTACTCGTCAGTGGCGGGGTATAGCAATCAGCCCCAGCATTTT	CASSYSSVAGYSNQPQHF	TRBV6-2/TRBV6-3	TRBJ1-5	-	-
TGTGCCAGCACCCCCTCCCGGGTGGCGACCCAGTACTTC	CASTPSRVATQYF	TRBV6-2/TRBV6-3	TRBJ2-5	-	-
TGTGCCAGCAGCTTTGCCCACGGACAGTTCACAGATACGCAGTATTTT	CASSFAHGQFTDTQYF	TRBV5-5	TRBJ2-3	-	-
TGTGCCAGCTCACCTAATCTAGCGGGAGTCGTCGGGGAGCTGTTTTTT	CASSPNLAGVVGELFF	TRBV18	TRBJ2-2	TRBD2	few
TGTGCCAGCAGCTTAGGTGGGACAGGGTCTTCACCCCTCCACTTT	CASSLGGTGSSPLHF	TRBV7-9	TRBJ1-6	TRBD1	-
TGTGCCAGCAGTGACGGGGTGAATGAGCAGTTCTTC	CASSDGVNEQFF	TRBV2	TRBJ2-1	-	few
TGTGCCACCAGTGATTTCAGAGGGGGCGCGAACACCGGGGAGCTGTTTTTT	CATSDFRGGANTGELFF	TRBV24-1	TRBJ2-2	TRBD1	once
TGTGCCAGCAGTGATGACAGGGGGTTATTTTTCTCGGAGGAGACCCAGTACTTC	CASSDDRGLFFSEETQYF	TRBV6-1	TRBJ2-5	TRBD1	-
TGTGCCAGCAGCGCCGGGACAGGGGATTATCAGCCCCAGCATTTT	CASSAGTGDYQPQHF	TRBV7-6	TRBJ1-5	TRBD1	-
TGCGCCAGCAGCCTCCTAGCGGGAGGGCCCTCAACTGGGGCCAACGTCCTGACTTTC	CASSLLAGGPSTGANVLTF	TRBV5-1	TRBJ2-6	TRBD2	-
TGTGCCAGCAGACAGGGGGCGAGGGACTATAATTCACCCCTCCACTTT	CASRQGARDYNSPLHF	TRBV19	TRBJ1-6	TRBD1	-
TGCGCCAGCAGCTTCGGGACGCAGGGAGGATCGGAGACCCAGTACTTC	CASSFGTQGGSETQYF	TRBV5-1	TRBJ2-5	-	-
TGTGCCAGCAGCCCCCCAAGCGGACGGTCACCCCTCCACTTT	CASSPPSGRSPLHF	TRBV28	TRBJ1-6	-	-
TGTGCCAGCAGTTACGTGACAGGGGGCAATCAGCCCCAGCATTTT	CASSYVTGGNQPQHF	TRBV6-6	TRBJ1-5	TRBD1	-
TGTGCCAGCATAATTACCCCCGGGGACTCTGGGGCCAACGTCCTGACTTTC	CASIITPGDSGANVLTF	TRBV27	TRBJ2-6	-	-